The 26 T cell receptor beta chains below come from one sample, sequenced in a study of T-cell reconstitution after alpha-beta-depleted transplantation in children. A library of TCRbeta sequences, prepared with unique molecular identifiers, was generated. TCRdb reprocessed the PCR reads with MiXCR, giving one entry per CDR3 protein. The table has some 220,000 distinct CDR3 sequences, about 11% seen once. This specimen was PBMCs, taken before TCRalphabeta/CD19-depleted stem cell transplant. The origin of the receptors is a child less than two years old with acute myeloid leukemia, due to receive a stem cell transplant.

CDR3 DNA: TGTGCCAGCAGCCCAGGGGGCAGTGGGGCAGATACGCAGTATTTT. This translates into CASSPGGSGADTQYF. The gene calls are TRBV11-2 and TRBJ2-3; 8 positions match TRBD1. V was clipped by 5 bases and J by 4 bases; unmatched bases: 8. CDR1 and CDR2 from the germline V gene are SGHAT and FQNNGV. CDR3 size: 15 residues. The variable domain in full, completed from reference TRBV11-2 and TRBJ2-3, reads EAGVAQSPRYKIIEKRQSVAFWCNPISGHATLYWYQQILGQGPKLLIQFQNNGVVDDSQLPKDRFSAERLKGVDSTLKIQPAKLEDSAVYLCASSPGGSGADTQYFGPGTRLTVL.

This chain uses TRBV2 with TRBJ2-4; TRBD2 agrees at 7 bases. From germline, CDR1 is SNHLY and CDR2 FYNNEI. The V and J ends lost 7 bases and 1 base, in that order; junction bases with no gene match: 7. CDR3 length equals 15 residues. CDR3 in DNA: TGTGCCAGCAAAGTCGGGGGAGGGGCCAAAAACATTCAGTACTTC. Protein sequence: CASKVGGGAKNIQYF.

This clonotype was counted at least ten times. This sequence joins TRBV18 and TRBJ2-1, with D perhaps TRBD2 (6 bases). From germline, CDR1 is KGHSH and CDR2 LQKENI. V shed 0 bases and J shed 0 bases, with 6 bases lying between them. The CDR3 length is 15 residues. CDR3 bases: TGTGCCAGCTCACCACCCGGGGGCTCCTACAATGAGCAGTTCTTC. Its translation is CASSPPGGSYNEQFF.

The V and J genes are TRBV20-1 and TRBJ1-5; TRBD1 matches at 7 bases. Losses at the gene ends were 3 bases for V and 0 bases for J; bases not matched to a gene: 5. Per germline, CDR1 DFQATT and CDR2 SNEGSKA (reference sequence). This CDR3 has 15 amino acids. The DNA for the CDR3 is TGCAGTGCTAGCCAGGGGGTGTATAGCAATCAGCCCCAGCATTTT. Its protein product is CSASQGVYSNQPQHF.

V and J are TRBV2 and TRBJ2-1; TRBD2 matches at 7 bases. Trimming took 6 bases from V and 6 from J; bases not matched to a gene: 5. Germline CDR1 SNHLY, CDR2 FYNNEI. This CDR3 contains 13 residues. As DNA, the CDR3 is TGTGCCAGCAGGGTGGGGGGGGGCAATGAGCAGTTCTTC. Translation gives CASRVGGGNEQFF.

This clonotype has at least ten counts. The rearrangement uses TRBV5-1 and TRBJ2-7, with 8 nucleotides matching TRBD2. Germline CDR1 reads SGHRS; CDR2 reads YFSETQ. With V trimmed by 4 bases and J by 4 bases, 10 bases remained unmatched. There are 15 residues in the CDR3. The CDR3 is CASSAASGSLYEQYF. CDR3 nucleotide sequence: TGCGCCAGCAGCGCGGCCAGCGGGAGCCTATACGAGCAGTACTTC.

V is TRBV5-1 and J is TRBJ2-2; 13 bases are a match to TRBD2. There are 16 residues in the CDR3. The V and J ends lost 8 bases and 3 bases, in that order; junction bases with no gene match: 7. In germline, CDR1 is SGHRS, CDR2 YFSETQ. The CDR3 DNA reads TGCGCCAGTTCTACTAGCGGGAGGGCCGACACCGGGGAGCTGTTTTTT. It codes for CASSTSGRADTGELFF.

This clonotype was counted ten times or more. This sequence joins TRBV12-3 or TRBV12-4 and TRBJ1-4, with TRBD1 as a possible D gene (6 bases). Trimming took off 4 bases at V and 8 bases at J, with 11 bases between the two ends. This CDR3 has 13 residues. In DNA form, the CDR3 reads TGTGCCAGCAGTTCCAGGGGAGGGGAAAAACTGTTTTTT. Residues: CASSSRGGEKLFF.

This clonotype was observed many times. The chain carries TRBV12-3 or TRBV12-4 and TRBJ2-2; D may be TRBD1 (6 bases). The V end was cut by 11 bases, the J end by 3 bases, with 19 bases between. The CDR3 spans 15 residues. CDR3 protein: CAGKSDSYYTGELFF. The DNA of the CDR3 is TGTGCCGGGAAGTCGGACAGCTATTACACCGGGGAGCTGTTTTTT.

V gene TRBV25-1 combines with J gene TRBJ2-7; D might be TRBD1 (6 bases). V was shortened by 8 bases and J by 9 bases, with 14 bases between the two germline ends. CDR3 length equals 11 residues. The germline V gene encodes CDR1 MGHDK and CDR2 SYGVNS. CDR3 sequence reads: CASQQGVRQYF. CDR3 sequence (DNA): TGTGCCAGCCAACAGGGAGTGAGGCAGTACTTC.

This clonotype showed up many times. The rearrangement links TRBV28 to TRBJ2-3; 7 nucleotides agree with TRBD2. In germline, CDR1 is MDHEN, CDR2 SYDVKM. The CDR3 length is 16 residues. V was clipped by 4 bases and J by 0 bases; unmatched bases: 7. The CDR3 DNA reads as TGTGCCAGCAGTTATGGTCTAGCGGAAAGCACAGATACGCAGTATTTT. The encoded protein is CASSYGLAESTDTQYF.

The table lists this clonotype with many counts. The V call is TRBV7-2, the J call TRBJ2-7; perhaps TRBD2 as D (6 bases). Germline CDR1 is SGHTA and CDR2 is FQGNSA. The CDR3 is 16 residues long. Trimming shortened V by 5 bases and J by 2 bases, and 19 bases separated the two germline ends. For the CDR3, the DNA is TGTGCCAGCAGCCAAGGAGGGGACTTACAAACCTACGAGCAGTACTTC. Residues: CASSQGGDLQTYEQYF.

This clonotype was counted ten times or more. This rearrangement joins TRBV14 to TRBJ2-4, with D perhaps matching TRBD1 (6 bases). CDR1 and CDR2 from the germline V gene are SGHDN and FVKESK. The germline V and J ends were trimmed by 3 bases and 3 bases, with 33 bases remaining between them. The CDR3 is 22 residues long. CDR3 protein: CASSHHPVGSTGLWFGKNIQYF. CDR3 sequence (DNA): TGTGCCAGCAGCCACCACCCTGTTGGGTCGACAGGTCTATGGTTCGGCAAAAACATTCAGTACTTC.

At least ten counts were recorded for this clonotype. V gene TRBV20-1 combines with J gene TRBJ2-1, with TRBD1 identical over 9 bases. The trim removed 7 bases at V and 1 base at J, leaving 8 bases unmatched. The CDR3 runs 15 residues. Germline V gene data show CDR1 as DFQATT and CDR2 as SNEGSKA (reference sequence). This CDR3 is CSVRGGTGSYNEQFF. The DNA of the CDR3 is TGCAGTGTCAGAGGTGGGACAGGGTCCTACAATGAGCAGTTCTTC.

This clonotype was observed many times. The CDR3 nucleotides read TGTGCCAGCAGCTTGGGGGGGGCCCCGGAGACCCAGTACTTC. This codes for CASSLGGAPETQYF. The gene calls are TRBV7-2 and TRBJ2-5, with TRBD2 as a possible D gene (7 bases). CDR1 and CDR2 from the germline V gene are SGHTA and FQGNSA. The length of the CDR3 is 14 residues. With 3 bases removed from V and 5 bases from J, the gap between germline ends came to 13 bases.

This clonotype was recorded many times. The chain joins TRBV20-1 to TRBJ1-2; 9 bases are shared with TRBD1. From germline, CDR1 is DFQATT and CDR2 SNEGSKA (reference sequence). Trimming removed 2 bases from V and 4 bases from J; junction bases left unmatched: 5. This CDR3 contains 14 residues. CDR3 sequence (DNA): TGCAGTGCTAGACGGGACAGGGAGGGCTATGGCTACACCTTC. Protein: CSARRDREGYGYTF.

The sample holds many counts of this clonotype. J is TRBJ2-5 and V is TRBV7-9, with D possibly matching TRBD2 (6 bases). The germline gives CDR1 SEHNR, CDR2 FQNEAQ (reference sequence). There are 15 residues in the CDR3. V lost 1 base and J 0 bases, leaving 9 bases between the germline ends. The CDR3 sequence is CASSLELADQETQYF. CDR3 sequence (DNA): TGTGCCAGCAGCTTAGAGTTAGCGGACCAAGAGACCCAGTACTTC.

This clonotype was recorded at least ten times. The rearrangement links TRBV28 to TRBJ2-7, with unresolved D. Germline V gene lookup returns CDR1 MDHEN and CDR2 SYDVKM. Trimming took 2 bases from V and 2 from J, leaving 7 bases between them. The CDR3 totals 13 residues. The DNA for the CDR3 is TGTGCCAGCAGTTTAAGTGGGCCCTACGAGCAGTACTTC. Residues: CASSLSGPYEQYF.

There are many counts of this clonotype. V gene TRBV5-1 combines with J gene TRBJ1-6; perhaps TRBD1 as D (5 bases). Trimming removed 0 bases from V and 7 bases from J, with 8 bases in between. Germline values: CDR1 SGHRS, CDR2 YFSETQ. The CDR3 contains 14 residues. As DNA, the CDR3 is TGCGCCAGCAGCTTGGCGACAGCGAATTCACCCCTCCACTTT. Its protein product is CASSLATANSPLHF.

This clonotype was counted at least ten times. V is TRBV28 and J is TRBJ1-1; no firm D call. The CDR3 has 13 amino acids. Germline V gives CDR1 MDHEN, CDR2 SYDVKM. V lost 6 bases, J lost 1 base, and 9 bases lay in between. CDR3 sequence (DNA): TGTGCCAGCAGACTCGGTCCGAACACTGAAGCTTTCTTT. It codes for CASRLGPNTEAFF.

The chain is built from TRBV7-2 and TRBJ2-2, with TRBD2 matching over 11 bases. The CDR3 has 16 amino acids. Germline V CDR1 and CDR2: SGHTA, FQGNSA. J was trimmed by 4 bases and V by 0 bases; bases with no gene match: 1. The DNA of the CDR3 is TGTGCCAGCAGCTTAGCGGGACTAGCGGTCACCGGGGAGCTGTTTTTT. Translating gives CASSLAGLAVTGELFF.

The table lists this clonotype with many counts. The chain couples TRBV9 to TRBJ2-7, with D possibly TRBD1 on 5 matching bases. CDR3 size: 14 residues. Germline V lookup: CDR1 SGDLS, CDR2 YYNGEE. V lost 0 bases and J lost 0, with 7 bases in between. CDR3 coding DNA: TGTGCCAGCAGCGTAGTTGACAGCTCCTACGAGCAGTACTTC. Residues: CASSVVDSSYEQYF.

This clonotype was seen at least ten times. In DNA form, the CDR3 reads TGTGCCAGCAGCAAGCCAGGGTTGAACACTGAAGCTTTCTTT. This translates into CASSKPGLNTEAFF. The chain carries TRBV9 and TRBJ1-1, with D possibly being TRBD1 (5 bases). This CDR3 region has 14 residues. The V end lost 4 bases, the J end lost 0 bases, and 10 bases lay between the germline ends. Germline CDR1 is SGDLS and CDR2 is YYNGEE.

The genes are TRBV7-8 and TRBJ2-5; 11 bases are shared with TRBD2. The CDR3 loop spans 19 amino acids. J was trimmed by 5 bases and V by 1 base; bases with no gene match: 15. Germline assignment: CDR1 SGHVS and CDR2 FQNEAQ. The DNA for the CDR3 is TGTGCCAGCAGCTTAGAGGTCGTTAGCGGGGGGGCATGGGAGGAGACCCAGTACTTC. Protein product: CASSLEVVSGGAWEETQYF.

This clonotype was seen at least ten times. This chain connects TRBV7-3 to TRBJ1-1; D perhaps matches TRBD1 (5 bases). Trimming left V 5 bases short and J 6 bases short, with 13 bases between. The CDR3 totals 13 residues. Germline-derived CDR1 and CDR2 are SGHTA and FQGTGA. The CDR3 loop reads CASSRGYQAEAFF. In DNA form, the CDR3 reads TGTGCCAGCAGCCGGGGCTACCAGGCTGAAGCTTTCTTT.

This clonotype was counted at least ten times. This sequence joins TRBV30 and TRBJ1-2, with D unclear. Trimming took off 1 base at V and 2 bases at J, with 5 bases between the two ends. This CDR3 region has 12 residues. Germline values: CDR1 GTSNPN, CDR2 SVGIG (reference sequence). Here the CDR3 DNA reads TGTGCCTGGAGTGGAGGGAACTATGGCTACACCTTC. It yields the protein CAWSGGNYGYTF.